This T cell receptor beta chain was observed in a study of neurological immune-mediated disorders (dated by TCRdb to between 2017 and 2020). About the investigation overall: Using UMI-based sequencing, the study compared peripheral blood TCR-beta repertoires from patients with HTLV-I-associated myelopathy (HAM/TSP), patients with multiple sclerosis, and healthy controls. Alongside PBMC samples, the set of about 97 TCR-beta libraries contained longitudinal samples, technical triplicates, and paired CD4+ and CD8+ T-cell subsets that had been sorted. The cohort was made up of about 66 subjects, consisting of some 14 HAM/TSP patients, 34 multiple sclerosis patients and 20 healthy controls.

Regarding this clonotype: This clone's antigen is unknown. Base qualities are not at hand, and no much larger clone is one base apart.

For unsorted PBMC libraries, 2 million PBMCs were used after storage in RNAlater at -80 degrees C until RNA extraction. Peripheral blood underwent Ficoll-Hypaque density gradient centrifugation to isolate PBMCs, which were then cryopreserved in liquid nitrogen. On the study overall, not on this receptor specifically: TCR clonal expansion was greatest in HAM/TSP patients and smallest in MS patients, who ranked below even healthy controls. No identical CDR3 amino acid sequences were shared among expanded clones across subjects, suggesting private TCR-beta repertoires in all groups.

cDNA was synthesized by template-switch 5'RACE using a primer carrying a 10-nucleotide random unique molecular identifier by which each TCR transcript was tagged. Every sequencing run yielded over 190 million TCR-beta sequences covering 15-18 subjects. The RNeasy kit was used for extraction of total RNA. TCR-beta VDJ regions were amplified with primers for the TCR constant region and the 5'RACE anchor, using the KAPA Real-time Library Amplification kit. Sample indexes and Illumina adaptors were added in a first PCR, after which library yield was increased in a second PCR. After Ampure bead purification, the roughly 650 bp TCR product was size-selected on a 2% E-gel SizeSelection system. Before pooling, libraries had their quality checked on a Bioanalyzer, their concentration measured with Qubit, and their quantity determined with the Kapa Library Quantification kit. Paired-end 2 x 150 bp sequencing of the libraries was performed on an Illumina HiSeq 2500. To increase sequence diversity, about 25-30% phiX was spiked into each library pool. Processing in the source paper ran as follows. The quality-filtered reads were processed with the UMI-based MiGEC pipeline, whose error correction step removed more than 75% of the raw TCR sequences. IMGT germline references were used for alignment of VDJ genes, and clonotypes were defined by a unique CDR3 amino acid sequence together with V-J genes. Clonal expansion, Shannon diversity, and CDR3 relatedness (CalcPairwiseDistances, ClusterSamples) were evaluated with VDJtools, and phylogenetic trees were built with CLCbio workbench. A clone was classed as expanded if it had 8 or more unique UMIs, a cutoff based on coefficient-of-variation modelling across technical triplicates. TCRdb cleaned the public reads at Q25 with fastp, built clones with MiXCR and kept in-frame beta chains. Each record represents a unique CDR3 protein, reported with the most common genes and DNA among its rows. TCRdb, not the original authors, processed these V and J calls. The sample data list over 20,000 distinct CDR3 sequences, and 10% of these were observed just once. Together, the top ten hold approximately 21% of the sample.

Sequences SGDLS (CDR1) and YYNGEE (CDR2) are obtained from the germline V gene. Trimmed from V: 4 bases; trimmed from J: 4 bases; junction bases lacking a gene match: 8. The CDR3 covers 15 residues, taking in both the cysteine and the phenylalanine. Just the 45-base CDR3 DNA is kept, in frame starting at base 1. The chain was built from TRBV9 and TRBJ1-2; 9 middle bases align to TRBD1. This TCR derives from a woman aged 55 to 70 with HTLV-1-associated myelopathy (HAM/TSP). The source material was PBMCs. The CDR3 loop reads CASSPRTGAVYGYTF. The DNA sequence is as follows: TGTGCCAGCAGCCCCAGGACAGGGGCCGTCTATGGCTACACCTTC.